A single sample gave rise to the 24 T cell receptor beta chains below, sequenced in a study of blood T cells in healthy people across ages. A second PCR of roughly 7 to 11 cycles used a sample-barcoded 5' primer and a J-beta primer mix. TCRdb used MiXCR to reprocess the 5' RACE reads, holding one entry per CDR3 protein. Of roughly 680,000 distinct CDR3 sequences listed, about 50% were seen once; the top ten hold roughly 14%. Sequencing was performed on blood. The receptors were gathered from an elderly woman in good health.

The chain employs TRBV12-3 or TRBV12-4 and TRBJ2-3; TRBD1 aligns across 7 bases. The CDR3 sequence is 13 residues long. Trimming took 4 bases from V and 5 from J; bases not matched to a gene: 3. The CDR3, as DNA: TGTGCCAGCAGTTGGGGACAGATAGATACGCAGTATTTT. This translates into CASSWGQIDTQYF.

This clonotype has just a few counts. The rearrangement joins TRBV13 to TRBJ2-5; D gene unclear. V was shortened by 5 bases and J by 11 bases, with 18 bases between the two germline ends. Germline V gives CDR1 PRHDT, CDR2 FYEKMQ (reference sequence). The CDR3 length is 13 residues. The CDR3 DNA is TGTGCCAGCAGCCAGTCGATGGGAAATGAGCAGTACTTC. Translated, it gives CASSQSMGNEQYF. The whole variable domain, filled in from reference TRBV13 and TRBJ2-5, reads AAGVIQSPRHLIKEKRETATLKCYPIPRHDTVYWYQQGPGQDPQFLISFYEKMQSDKGSIPDRFSAQQFSDYHSELNMSSLELGDSALYFCASSQSMGNEQYFGPGTRLLVL.

This clonotype showed up just a few times. A much larger clone sits a single nucleotide away, making a read error possible. This chain links TRBV5-1 with TRBJ2-1; maybe TRBD2 (5 bases). Germline CDR1 is SGHRS and CDR2 is YFSETQ. V dropped 4 bases and J dropped 5 bases, with 10 bases sitting between them. CDR3 length equals 13 residues. In DNA form, the CDR3 reads TGCGCCAGCAGCAGCGGCAGCCACAATGAGCAGTTCTTC. This codes for CASSSGSHNEQFF.

This clonotype was counted many times. The rearrangement joins TRBV5-1 to TRBJ2-5; D perhaps matches TRBD1 (7 bases). This CDR3 contains 16 residues. Germline V lookup: CDR1 SGHRS, CDR2 YFSETQ. Trimming pared 2 bases from V and 2 bases from J, leaving 16 bases between. CDR3 in amino acids: CASSLISGRGQETQYF. CDR3 nucleotides: TGCGCCAGCAGCTTAATTAGCGGCAGGGGGCAAGAGACCCAGTACTTC.

This clonotype came up many times. The V call is TRBV7-2, the J call TRBJ2-4; 9 positions agree with TRBD1. The V gene's germline CDR1 is SGHTA and CDR2 FQGNSA. V lost 5 bases and J lost 7; bases outside the gene matches: 6. The CDR3 covers 14 residues. CDR3 loop: CASSARDRVNIQYF. The DNA of the CDR3 is TGTGCCAGCAGCGCAAGGGACAGGGTGAACATTCAGTACTTC.

The V call is TRBV7-3, the J call TRBJ1-2, with D tentatively TRBD1 (5 bases). The germline gives CDR1 SGHTA, CDR2 FQGTGA. This CDR3 comprises 14 residues. The ends were cut back, 5 bases at V and 5 bases at J, with 15 bases in the middle. The CDR3 here is CASSPDGGVYGYTF. For the CDR3, the DNA is TGTGCCAGCAGCCCAGACGGGGGTGTATATGGCTACACCTTC.

V usage is TRBV29-1 and J usage is TRBJ1-2; possible D gene TRBD1, 5 bases. Per germline, CDR1 SQVTM and CDR2 ANQGSEA. V was trimmed by 6 bases and J by 10 bases, leaving 6 bases between them. This CDR3 is 8 amino acids long. The CDR3 loop reads CSVGDYTF. The CDR3 bases are TGCAGCGTAGGGGACTACACCTTC.

This clonotype has a handful of counts. The gene calls are TRBV12-3 or TRBV12-4 and TRBJ2-7, with a weak D call TRBD1 (5 bases). The CDR3 totals 13 residues. Trimming took 6 bases from V and 4 from J, leaving 13 bases between them. CDR3 amino acids: CASSLSGQYEQYF. CDR3 nucleotides: TGTGCCAGCAGCCTCTCCGGACAATACGAGCAGTACTTC.

The V gene is TRBV7-2, the J gene TRBJ2-1, with TRBD2 identical over 11 bases. The CDR3 covers 15 residues. Germline values: CDR1 SGHTA, CDR2 FQGNSA. The V and J ends lost 1 base and 9 bases, in that order; junction bases with no gene match: 5. In DNA form, the CDR3 reads TGTGCCAGCAGCTTAGGGCTTCTAGCGGGGGGTGAGCAGTTCTTC. It codes for CASSLGLLAGGEQFF.

The chain combines TRBV29-1 with TRBJ1-1; D perhaps matches TRBD1 (6 bases). Between the trimmed V and J ends, which lost 7 bases and 1 base, there was a span of 13 bases. CDR1 and CDR2 from the germline V gene are SQVTM and ANQGSEA. The CDR3 spans 13 residues. DNA for the CDR3: TGCAGCGGTGTTCAGGGGCGGAACACTGAAGCTTTCTTT. Translated, it gives CSGVQGRNTEAFF.

This clonotype was observed many times. This rearrangement joins TRBV28 to TRBJ2-7; perhaps TRBD2 as D (6 bases). Germline CDR1 is MDHEN and CDR2 is SYDVKM. Trimming left V 2 bases short and J 4 bases short, with 9 bases between. The CDR3 loop spans 13 amino acids. The CDR3 region has the DNA TGTGCCAGCAGTTTAGGGGGGTGGTACGAGCAGTACTTC. It encodes CASSLGGWYEQYF.

This clonotype was seen a few times. The rearrangement uses TRBV5-1 and TRBJ2-1; D assignment may be TRBD1 or TRBD2 (5 bases each). The DNA end lines up better with TRBJ2-7; the J call may be wrong. The germline V gene has CDR1 SGHRS and CDR2 YFSETQ. This CDR3 spans 17 amino acids. Here the CDR3 DNA reads TGCGCCAGCAGCTTGGTAGGGACCGCCCTCTCCTACAATGAGCAGTACTTC. It yields the protein CASSLVGTALSYNEQYF.

This chain connects TRBV20-1 to TRBJ1-4, with 8 bases aligning to TRBD1. The V gene end was trimmed by 5 bases and the J gene end by 7 bases; junction bases not matched to a gene: 15. The CDR3 totals 16 residues. Germline lookup yields CDR1 DFQATT and CDR2 SNEGSKA (reference sequence). The CDR3 nucleotides are TGCAGTGCTGGCTACTTCGGACAGGGTGAGAGTGAAAAACTGTTTTTT. Residues: CSAGYFGQGESEKLFF.

The sample holds one count of this clonotype. The junction shows a germline mismatch at one end, possibly a read error. V is TRBV7-2 and J is TRBJ1-1; 7 nucleotides align to TRBD1. This CDR3 spans 17 amino acids. Germline CDR1 and CDR2: SGHTA and FQGNSA. This CDR3 reads CASSLGPPTGLNTEAFF. The DNA of the CDR3 is TGTGCCAGCAGCTTAGGGCCACCGACAGGGTTGAACACCGAAGCTTTCTTT.

The chain uses TRBV24-1 and TRBJ2-7; TRBD1 matches 8 bases. Germline V gene sequence: CDR1 KGHDR, CDR2 SFDVKD. With V trimmed by 9 bases and J by 4 bases, 4 bases remained unmatched. CDR3 size: 12 residues. The CDR3 coding sequence is TGTGCCACCTCGGGACAGGAGTACGAGCAGTACTTC. As protein: CATSGQEYEQYF.

This clonotype was detected ten times or more. The V and J genes are TRBV25-1 and TRBJ2-5; D gene uncertain. CDR1 is MGHDK, CDR2 SYGVNS, per germline. CDR3 length: 17 amino acids. V gave up 4 bases and J gave up 8 bases, with 26 bases separating them. Here the CDR3 reads CASSAMASPRTSQTQYF. CDR3 bases: TGTGCCAGCAGTGCCATGGCCTCTCCCCGTACAAGTCAAACCCAGTACTTC.

This clonotype was counted only a few times. The chain joins TRBV20-1 to TRBJ2-7, with D possibly matching TRBD2 (6 bases). CDR1 and CDR2 (germline): DFQATT, SNEGSKA (reference sequence). This CDR3 region has 15 residues. Trimming pared 0 bases from V and 0 bases from J, leaving 12 bases between. CDR3 amino acids: CSARDPAGSSYEQYF. The CDR3 nucleotides read TGCAGTGCTAGAGATCCGGCGGGGAGCTCCTACGAGCAGTACTTC.

The chain combines TRBV27 with TRBJ2-3; D possibly corresponds to TRBD2 (6 bases). The CDR3 totals 14 residues. V was clipped by 3 bases and J by 4 bases, with 11 bases between them. In germline, CDR1 is MNHEY, CDR2 SMNVEV (reference sequence). CDR3 in amino acids: CASSFRWEADTQYF. The CDR3 nucleotides read TGTGCCAGCAGTTTTCGTTGGGAGGCAGATACGCAGTATTTT.

The sample holds many counts of this clonotype. The J gene is TRBJ2-3, the V gene TRBV2; TRBD2 is a possible D gene (6 bases). The CDR3 is made up of 16 amino acids. Germline V lookup: CDR1 SNHLY, CDR2 FYNNEI. With 4 bases removed from V and 2 bases from J, the gap between germline ends came to 16 bases. The CDR3, as DNA: TGTGCCAGCAGTGTTAGTAGCGGAGCAATCACAGATACGCAGTATTTT. Translated, it gives CASSVSSGAITDTQYF.

By sample share, this clonotype is medium-sized. The chain joins TRBV6-5 to TRBJ2-3; 7 nucleotides line up with TRBD2. J gave up 4 bases and V 1 base, and 5 bases lay outside the gene matches. Germline V gene lookup returns CDR1 MNHEY and CDR2 SVGAGI. The CDR3 covers 15 residues. The CDR3 is CASSYFWGRADTQYF. The DNA for the CDR3 is TGTGCCAGCAGTTACTTCTGGGGGAGGGCAGATACGCAGTATTTT.

This clonotype came up many times. The V gene is TRBV6-6, the J gene TRBJ2-3; TRBD1 agrees at 7 bases. The CDR3 totals 16 residues. The ends lost 6 bases at V and 3 bases at J; junction bases unmatched: 12. The germline V gene encodes CDR1 MNHNY and CDR2 SVGAGI (reference sequence). CDR3 in amino acids: CASSPWVGGSTDTQYF. The CDR3 bases are TGTGCCAGCAGCCCCTGGGTAGGGGGCTCTACAGATACGCAGTATTTT.

V gene TRBV20-1 combines with J gene TRBJ2-3; the D gene is possibly TRBD2 (6 bases). CDR3 length equals 15 residues. The V gene's germline CDR1 is DFQATT and CDR2 SNEGSKA (reference sequence). V lost 0 bases and J 5 bases, leaving 15 bases between the germline ends. The CDR3 DNA sequence: TGCAGTGCTAGAGATTTACGGGGGTCGGGAGATACGCAGTATTTT. It specifies CSARDLRGSGDTQYF.

The V and J genes are TRBV7-2 and TRBJ2-1; D is ambiguous. The tail of the sequence fits TRBJ2-7 better, so the J call may be wrong. The CDR3 runs to 16 residues. Germline CDR1 and CDR2: SGHTA and FQGNSA. CDR3 DNA sequence: TGTGCCAGCAGCTTAGTACTCCAGCCGTCCTACAATGAGCAGTACTTC. This codes for CASSLVLQPSYNEQYF.

This clonotype has ten or more counts. The chain carries TRBV2 and TRBJ2-5; TRBD1 or TRBD2 may be the D gene (5 bases each). CDR1 and CDR2 from the germline V gene are SNHLY and FYNNEI. V shed 4 bases and J shed 3 bases, with 15 bases lying between them. The CDR3 is 15 amino acids. CDR3 residues: CASSAYRDQKETQYF. CDR3 nucleotide sequence: TGTGCCAGCAGTGCGTACCGGGACCAAAAAGAGACCCAGTACTTC.